This is a list of T cell receptor beta chains from one sample in a study of T cell responses to AZD1222 COVID-19 vaccine. Clones were read by immunoSEQ multiplex PCR, and TCRdb kept only the in-frame ones, dropping some. The profile shows approximately 140,000 clones, approximately 90% of them singletons. Sample: peripheral blood, taken on day 0 of AZD1222 vaccination. Receptor source: an adult in good health. Both conserved end residues are part of each CDR3. D genes are given only for firm matches. For some rows the clone size is stated as once, few or many, or as a class when expanded; others skip it.

>TRBV7-2|TRBJ1-5|NA|NA
TGTGCCAGCAGCTTAAGAGGGGGGTGGAATCAGCCCCAGCATTTT
CASSLRGGWNQPQHF
>TRBV29-1|TRBJ2-7|TRBD2|NA
TGCAGCGTCTCCCGGGGGGGAGGCGAGCAGTACTTC
CSVSRGGGEQYF
>TRBV19|TRBJ2-7|NA|NA
TGTGCCAGTAGTAAGGAGGGACAGCCCAGCACCTACGAGCAGTACTTC
CASSKEGQPSTYEQYF
>TRBV7-3|TRBJ1-2|TRBD1|NA
TGTGCCAGCAGCTTAACCAGCCGGGCAGGGGGGCTCACCTTC
CASSLTSRAGGLTF
>TRBV6-2/TRBV6-3|TRBJ1-2|TRBD1|NA
TGTGCCAGCAGCTGGGGACAGCGAAACTATGGCTACACCTTC
CASSWGQRNYGYTF
>TRBV13|TRBJ2-3|NA|NA
TGTGCCAGCAGCTTAGGCCGGGACCGAGGGGATACGCAGTATTTT
CASSLGRDRGDTQYF
>TRBV11-2|TRBJ1-2|NA|NA
TGTGCCAGCAGCCCCCCTTCCGGGGCCTATGGCTACACCTTC
CASSPPSGAYGYTF
>TRBV18|TRBJ2-1|TRBD2|NA
TGTGCCAGCTCTAGGTCCAGCGGGGCCACCTACAATGAGCAGTTCTTC
CASSRSSGATYNEQFF
>TRBV4-1|TRBJ2-1|NA|NA
TGCGCCAGCAGCCAAGTGTCCAGGAACAATGAGCAGTTCTTC
CASSQVSRNNEQFF
>TRBV11-2|TRBJ1-6|TRBD1|NA
TGTGCCTCAGGGGGACAGGGTGATTCACCCCTCCACTTT
CASGGQGDSPLHF
>TRBV6-5|TRBJ1-5|NA|NA
TGTGCCAGCAGTTACTCAAATTGGGGGCCCCAGCATTTT
CASSYSNWGPQHF
>TRBV7-2|TRBJ1-2|NA|NA
TGTGCCAGCAGCTCGCTTTGGACACACCTATATACTAACTATGGCTACACCTTC
CASSSLWTHLYTNYGYTF
>TRBV14|TRBJ2-1|NA|NA
TGTGCCAGCAGCCAGGCTTTGGGAGCGGGCCGCTACAATGAGCAGTTCTTC
CASSQALGAGRYNEQFF
>TRBV19|TRBJ2-2|NA|NA
TGTGCCAGTACCATCGCCGGGGACCCGAACACCGGGGAGCTGTTTTTT
CASTIAGDPNTGELFF
>TRBV4-1|TRBJ1-1|NA|NA
TGCGCCAGCAGCCAAGTAAATATGGTGGCATACACTGAAGCTTTCTTT
CASSQVNMVAYTEAFF
>TRBV3-1/TRBV3-2|TRBJ2-7|NA|once
TGTGCCAGCAGCCAAGCTAGTGGCACTTCCTTTTACGAGCAGTACTTC
CASSQASGTSFYEQYF
>TRBV7-2|TRBJ2-7|NA|NA
TGTGCCAGCAGCTTAGTACCAGAATCGGAGCAGTACTTC
CASSLVPESEQYF
>TRBV7-6|TRBJ2-1|TRBD2|NA
TGTGCCAGCAGCTCAACAGCGGGAGTGTCCTACAATGAGCAGTTCTTC
CASSSTAGVSYNEQFF
>TRBV7-2|TRBJ2-7|NA|NA
TGTGCCAGCAGCCTCCCGGCTGGGACCGGCGAGCAGTACTTC
CASSLPAGTGEQYF
>TRBV3-1/TRBV3-2|TRBJ1-2|NA|NA
TGTGCCAGCAGCCAATGGTTTGGCTACACCTTC
CASSQWFGYTF
>TRBV19|TRBJ2-3|NA|NA
TGTGCCAGTAGTAAAAGTCAGGTTAGCACAGATACGCAGTATTTT
CASSKSQVSTDTQYF
>TRBV5-6|TRBJ2-7|NA|NA
TGTGCCAGCAGCAATCCCGTTTACAGGGAGTCCTACGAGCAGTACTTC
CASSNPVYRESYEQYF
>TRBV9|TRBJ2-2|TRBD2|NA
TGTGCCAGCAGCCCCCGGACTAGCGGGGGCACCGGGGAGCTGTTTTTT
CASSPRTSGGTGELFF
>TRBV7-3|TRBJ2-2|NA|NA
TGTGCCAGCAGCCCCTCGCTCCTGAACACCGGGGAGCTGTTTTTT
CASSPSLLNTGELFF
>TRBV18|TRBJ1-5|NA|once
TGTGCCAGCTCACAGGGAGGAAGCAATCAGCCCCAGCATTTT
CASSQGGSNQPQHF